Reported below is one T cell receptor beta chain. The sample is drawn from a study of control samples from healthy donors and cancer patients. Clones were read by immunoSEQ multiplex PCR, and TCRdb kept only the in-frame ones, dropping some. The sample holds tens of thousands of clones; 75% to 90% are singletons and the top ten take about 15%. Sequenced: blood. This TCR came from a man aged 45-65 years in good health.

In DNA, the CDR3 is TGTGCCAGCAGCCAAGGATATGGCTACACCTTC. Protein: CASSQGYGYTF. The chain links TRBV3-1 (or the pseudogene TRBV3-2) to TRBJ1-2; D is undetermined. This CDR3 contains 11 residues. Germline V CDR1 and CDR2: LGHDT, YNNKEL (reference sequence). V gave up 1 base and J gave up 5 bases, with 2 bases separating them.